This T cell receptor (beta chain) was retrieved from a study of early T cells in non-severe SARS-CoV-2 infection. The CDR3 sequence is 15 residues long. V lost 5 bases to trimming and J lost 4 bases, with 15 bases between them. Germline V lookup: CDR1 SGHDT, CDR2 YYEEEE. This clonotype showed up many times. TCRdb ran MiXCR on the 5' RACE reads and lists one entry per CDR3 protein. The repertoire holds 90,000 to 130,000 distinct CDR3 sequences, with roughly an eighth as singletons. This TCR came from an adult who was a healthcare worker with PCR-confirmed SARS-CoV-2 infection or an uninfected control (not recorded which). The chain uses TRBV5-6 and TRBJ2-2, with D possibly TRBD1 on 6 matching bases. This specimen consisted of whole blood, obtained at baseline. CDR3 sequence reads: CASSLPGVSTGELFF. The CDR3 DNA reads TGTGCCAGCAGTTTACCAGGGGTGTCCACCGGGGAGCTGTTTTTT.